This T cell receptor (beta chain) was retrieved from a study of cytomegalovirus exposure and HLA in healthy donors. About the study: The same platform was used for the 130 or so validation repertoires as for the approximately 720 first-cohort repertoires, as reported in a later analysis.

From the 120-subject validation cohort, which was separate from the roughly 690-subject first cohort, the donors were drawn. Comment on this clone: The same CDR3 can be traced to other DNA sequences in this sample.

Trimming removed 0 bases from V and 0 bases from J, with 4 bases in between. The germline gives CDR1 SGHAT, CDR2 FQNNGV. This CDR3 region has 14 residues. Assay used: immunoSEQ multiplex PCR; TCRdb lists only in-frame clones, some missing. In the table there are about 160,000 clones, approximately 87% of which are singletons. What was sequenced was PBMCs. The genes are TRBV11-2 and TRBJ2-3; no reliable D call. This receptor was obtained from a woman aged 25-40 years in good health and CMV-seronegative. For the CDR3, the DNA is TGTGCCAGCAGCTTAGACAGAAGCACAGATACGCAGTATTTT. Its translation: CASSLDRSTDTQYF.